This T cell receptor beta chain appears in the sequencing data of a study of cytomegalovirus exposure and HLA in healthy donors. In the PCR, 60 Vbeta and 13 Jbeta primers were used. Sequenced by immunoSEQ multiplex PCR; TCRdb stores in-frame clones only, minus some. The table has over 200,000 clones, roughly 85% seen once. The CDR3 spans 15 residues. CDR1 and CDR2 (germline): GTSNPN, SVGIG (reference sequence). The ends were cut back, 1 base at V and 0 bases at J, with 13 bases in the middle. This clone was detected once. The sequence was collected from a male donor in good health and CMV-seronegative. The sequenced material came from PBMCs. The gene calls are TRBV30 and TRBJ2-7; D not certain. The CDR3 DNA sequence: TGTGCCTGGAGTGCCCCCGAGAGGAGCTCCTACGAGCAGTACTTC. This codes for CAWSAPERSSYEQYF.